These 32 T cell receptor beta chains came from one sample sequenced in a study of neoadjuvant nivolumab and ipilimumab in lung cancer. Method: immunoSEQ multiplex PCR; TCRdb's copy keeps in-frame clones and lacks some. The sample lists roughly 28,000 clones, 75% to 85% occurring once. The specimen comprised tumor tissue, sampled after neoadjuvant nivolumab, alone or with ipilimumab, at or shortly before surgery. The receptors were gathered from an adult with non-small cell lung cancer.

The gene calls are TRBV6-5 and TRBJ1-2; D might be TRBD1 (5 bases). The CDR3 runs 14 residues. CDR1 and CDR2 (germline): MNHEY, SVGAGI. V was cut by 6 bases and J by 4 bases, with 15 bases left in between. As DNA, the CDR3 is TGTGCCAGCAGACCTCCGGGACCGGTCTATGGCTACACCTTC. Protein: CASRPPGPVYGYTF.

The chain carries TRBV30 and TRBJ1-2; no reliable D call. Trimming took off 2 bases at V and 4 bases at J, with 14 bases between the two ends. The CDR3 sequence is 14 residues long. Germline lookup yields CDR1 GTSNPN and CDR2 SVGIG (reference sequence). CDR3 nucleotides: TGTGCCTGGAGTCCTACCCCAGAAGCCTATGGCTACACCTTC. Translating it yields CAWSPTPEAYGYTF. The variable domain in full, with the rest retrieved from reference TRBV30 and TRBJ1-2, is SQTIHQWPATLVQPVGSPLSLECTVEGTSNPNLYWYRQAAGRGLQLLFYSVGIGQISSEVPQNLSASRPQDRQFILSSKKLLLSDSGFYLCAWSPTPEAYGYTFGSGTRLTVV.

The DNA for the CDR3 is TGCGCCAGGATGACCGGGAGGCAAGAGACCCAGTACTTC. Translation: CARMTGRQETQYF. The V gene is TRBV5-1, the J gene TRBJ2-5; 7 bases fit TRBD2. The CDR3 is 13 residues long. With V trimmed by 8 bases and J by 2 bases, 6 bases remained unmatched. Germline V gene data show CDR1 as SGHRS and CDR2 as YFSETQ.

This chain links TRBV2 with TRBJ1-5; 7 positions agree with TRBD1. Per the germline V gene, CDR1 is SNHLY and CDR2 is FYNNEI. The CDR3 has 14 residues. With V trimmed by 6 bases and J by 6 bases, 8 bases remained unmatched. CDR3 sequence reads: CASSIDRVGQPQHF. The CDR3, as DNA: TGTGCCAGCAGCATAGACAGGGTGGGTCAGCCCCAGCATTTT.

This clone was detected once. The J gene is TRBJ2-5, the V gene TRBV18, with 7 bases lining up with TRBD1. Germline assignment: CDR1 KGHSH and CDR2 LQKENI. There are 14 residues in the CDR3. The J segment lost 5 bases and the V segment lost 2 bases, leaving 5 bases of the junction unmatched. DNA of the CDR3: TGTGCCAGCTCACCAGGCAGGGGGACGGAGACCCAGTACTTC. Translating it yields CASSPGRGTETQYF. Combining the CDR3 with reference TRBV18 and TRBJ2-5 gives the whole variable domain NAGVMQNPRHLVRRRGQEARLRCSPMKGHSHVYWYRQLPEEGLKFMVYLQKENIIDESGMPKERFSAEFPKEGPSILRIQQVVRGDSAAYFCASSPGRGTETQYFGPGTRLLVL.

This clone was counted a single time. The chain links TRBV9 to TRBJ2-7; D gene ambiguous. This CDR3 comprises 14 residues. The V gene's germline CDR1 is SGDLS and CDR2 YYNGEE. The V end lost 0 bases, the J end lost 0 bases, and 7 bases lay between the germline ends. CDR3 amino acids: CASSVVYDSYEQYF. CDR3 bases: TGTGCCAGCAGCGTAGTATACGACTCCTACGAGCAGTACTTC.

The count of this clone is one. Other DNA sequences in the sample encode the same CDR3. The chain links TRBV6-1 to TRBJ2-7, with unresolved D. V shed 1 base and J shed 0 bases, with 7 bases lying between them. The CDR3 length is 14 residues. CDR1 MNHNS and CDR2 SASEGT come from the germline V gene. Written as DNA, the CDR3 is TGTGCCAGCAGTGAAGAACCCCGCTCCTACGAGCAGTACTTC. Translated: CASSEEPRSYEQYF.

This chain links TRBV15 with TRBJ2-3; TRBD1 might be the D (5 bases). Germline V gene data show CDR1 as LNHNV and CDR2 as YYDKDF (reference sequence). Trimming removed 4 bases from V and 4 bases from J, with 12 bases in between. The CDR3 totals 14 residues. In DNA, the CDR3 is TGTGCCACCAGCACTGGAAGGGGTTCAGATACGCAGTATTTT. Translated, it gives CATSTGRGSDTQYF.

The chain links TRBV11-2 to TRBJ2-7; 9 bases fit TRBD1. V was clipped by 4 bases and J by 0 bases; unmatched bases: 4. CDR1 is SGHAT, CDR2 FQNNGV, per germline. This CDR3 spans 15 amino acids. The chain's CDR3 is CASSSRDRDSYEQYF. The CDR3 nucleotides are TGTGCCAGCAGCTCCCGGGACAGGGACTCCTACGAGCAGTACTTC.

In the case of this clone: This same CDR3 is encoded by further DNA sequences in the sample. The CDR3 DNA is TGTGCCAGCAGCGTAGCGGGAGGGGGGGAGCTGTTTTTT. It specifies CASSVAGGGELFF. The chain combines TRBV9 with TRBJ2-2; TRBD2 agrees at 8 bases. The CDR3 extends over 13 amino acids. After removal of 0 bases from V and 8 bases from J, the junction contained 0 bases not matched to a gene. Germline CDR1 reads SGDLS; CDR2 reads YYNGEE.

The V call is TRBV2, the J call TRBJ2-7; D is perhaps TRBD2 (5 bases). Trimming shortened V by 4 bases and J by 4 bases, and 17 bases separated the two germline ends. Germline CDR1 reads SNHLY; CDR2 reads FYNNEI. CDR3 length equals 15 residues. The CDR3 protein is CASSGIATTGYEQYF. CDR3 nucleotide sequence: TGTGCCAGCAGTGGGATAGCGACGACCGGGTACGAGCAGTACTTC.

DNA of the CDR3: TGCAGCGCGTATCTACAGGAACCCTTCGGCGGGGAGCTGTTTTTT. This encodes CSAYLQEPFGGELFF. V usage is TRBV29-1 and J usage is TRBJ2-2, with a possible D match to TRBD1 (5 bases). Trimming took 7 bases from V and 7 from J, leaving 22 bases between them. The germline V gene encodes CDR1 SQVTM and CDR2 ANQGSEA. The CDR3 length is 15 residues.

The V and J genes are TRBV5-4 and TRBJ2-7; 10 bases are shared with TRBD2. CDR3 size: 17 residues. Per the germline V gene, CDR1 is SGHNT and CDR2 is YYREEE (reference sequence). The V gene end was trimmed by 4 bases and the J gene end by 3 bases; junction bases not matched to a gene: 13. The CDR3: CASSNFPGLASNYEQYF. CDR3 bases: TGTGCCAGCAGCAATTTTCCGGGACTAGCGTCAAACTACGAGCAGTACTTC.

The V gene is TRBV5-1, the J gene TRBJ2-6; D possibly uses TRBD1 or TRBD2 (5 bases each). V was pared by 0 bases and J by 0 bases, with 10 bases between. Germline CDR1 reads SGHRS; CDR2 reads YFSETQ. CDR3 length equals 17 residues. The CDR3 region is CASSLVSGTSGANVLTF. For the CDR3, the DNA is TGCGCCAGCAGCTTGGTATCAGGGACCTCTGGGGCCAACGTCCTGACTTTC. Based on the CDR3 plus reference TRBV5-1 and TRBJ2-6, the full variable domain is KAGVTQTPRYLIKTRGQQVTLSCSPISGHRSVSWYQQTPGQGLQFLFEYFSETQRNKGNFPGRFSGRQFSNSRSEMNVSTLELGDSALYLCASSLVSGTSGANVLTFGAGSRLTVL.

This clone was seen a single time. The chain joins TRBV9 to TRBJ2-7; D ambiguous. The V and J ends lost 0 bases and 4 bases respectively, with 11 bases between them. Germline V CDR1 and CDR2: SGDLS, YYNGEE. This CDR3 has 14 amino acids. The CDR3 region is CASSVVDSTYEQYF. The DNA for the CDR3 is TGTGCCAGCAGCGTAGTTGATAGCACTTACGAGCAGTACTTC.

The rearrangement links TRBV7-2 to TRBJ2-3; 7 bases align to TRBD1. Germline V gene lookup returns CDR1 SGHTA and CDR2 FQGNSA. This CDR3 region has 14 residues. After removal of 5 bases from V and 7 bases from J, the junction contained 9 bases not matched to a gene. The CDR3 sequence is CASSLWGQPHTQYF. For the CDR3, the DNA is TGTGCCAGCAGCCTATGGGGACAGCCTCATACGCAGTATTTT.

The V gene is TRBV18, the J gene TRBJ2-7; 9 bases line up with TRBD1. V was pared by 6 bases and J by 6 bases, with 3 bases of the junction left unmatched. Germline CDR1 KGHSH, CDR2 LQKENI. The CDR3 length is 12 residues. The CDR3 DNA follows: TGTGCCAGCTCGGGGACAGGGTCCGAGCAGTACTTC. This gives the protein CASSGTGSEQYF.

The J gene is TRBJ1-1, the V gene TRBV10-3; 8 nucleotides match TRBD1. The CDR3 runs 14 residues. Germline CDR1 is ENHRY and CDR2 is SYGVKD. Germline trimming cut 2 bases from V and 1 base from J; bases unmatched to any gene: 0. The CDR3 nucleotides are TGTGCCATCAGTGAGGGGACAGGGAACACTGAAGCTTTCTTT. It codes for CAISEGTGNTEAFF.

J is TRBJ1-2 and V is TRBV5-1; 7 bases line up with TRBD1. The length of the CDR3 is 14 residues. Trimming removed 4 bases from V and 3 bases from J; junction bases left unmatched: 6. The germline V gene has CDR1 SGHRS and CDR2 YFSETQ. CDR3 nucleotides: TGCGCCAGCAGCCCGGGACAGTCTTACTATGGCTACACCTTC. This gives the protein CASSPGQSYYGYTF.

This clone was observed once. The rearrangement joins TRBV29-1 to TRBJ2-7; tentatively, D is TRBD2 (5 bases). Germline CDR1 reads SQVTM; CDR2 reads ANQGSEA. V lost 4 bases and J lost 6, with 22 bases in between. CDR3 length: 15 amino acids. CDR3 sequence (DNA): TGCAGCGTTGTGTTTTCTTCGGTCGAGGGCGGCGAGCAGTACTTC. It yields the protein CSVVFSSVEGGEQYF.

The chain joins TRBV11-2 to TRBJ2-2, with 8 bases aligning to TRBD1. The junction had 5 bases not matched to a gene; V was cut back by 3 bases and J by 8 bases. Germline CDR1 and CDR2: SGHAT and FQNNGV. CDR3 length: 14 amino acids. CDR3 in amino acids: CASSLTGDVGELFF. The CDR3 DNA reads TGTGCCAGCAGCTTGACAGGGGATGTTGGGGAGCTGTTTTTT.

The chain recombines TRBV4-1 with TRBJ1-5; D remains unclear. Trimming shortened V by 0 bases and J by 0 bases, and 12 bases separated the two germline ends. This CDR3 is built from 17 residues. Germline V gene lookup returns CDR1 MGHRA and CDR2 YSYEKL. CDR3 sequence: CASSQDAPRASNQPQHF. CDR3 nucleotides: TGCGCCAGCAGCCAAGATGCCCCCCGGGCTAGCAATCAGCCCCAGCATTTT.

V and J are TRBV25-1 and TRBJ1-4, with D maybe TRBD1 (5 bases). The CDR3 contains 15 residues. CDR1 is MGHDK and CDR2 is SYGVNS in the germline V gene. Trimming pared 1 base from V and 8 bases from J, leaving 14 bases between. The CDR3 spells CASSEWSGSYEKLFF. The CDR3, as DNA: TGTGCCAGCAGTGAATGGTCAGGGAGTTACGAAAAACTGTTTTTT. Together with reference TRBV25-1 and TRBJ1-4, the CDR3 gives the full variable domain: EADIYQTPRYLVIGTGKKITLECSQTMGHDKMYWYQQDPGMELHLIHYSYGVNSTEKGDLSSESTVSRIRTEHFPLTLESARPSHTSQYLCASSEWSGSYEKLFFGSGTQLSVL.

V gene TRBV19 combines with J gene TRBJ2-3; D is unclear. The CDR3 contains 14 residues. The germline V gene has CDR1 LNHDA and CDR2 SQIVND (reference sequence). With 3 bases removed from V and 0 bases from J, the gap between germline ends came to 7 bases. The CDR3 DNA reads TGTGCCAGTAGTATCCGTGGGAGCACAGATACGCAGTATTTT. Protein sequence: CASSIRGSTDTQYF.

This rearrangement joins TRBV18 to TRBJ2-7; 9 positions agree with TRBD1. V lost 3 bases to trimming and J lost 6 bases; unmatched junction nucleotides: 18. Germline values: CDR1 KGHSH, CDR2 LQKENI. The CDR3 extends over 18 amino acids. DNA for the CDR3: TGTGCCAGCTCACCGCAAAGACAATCGACAGGGGGTGTAACCGAGCAGTACTTC. Protein: CASSPQRQSTGGVTEQYF.

This chain joins TRBV30 and TRBJ2-1; 8 positions agree with TRBD2. Germline CDR1 reads GTSNPN; CDR2 reads SVGIG (reference sequence). With 3 bases clipped from V and 9 bases from J, the junction kept 10 bases outside the gene matches. This CDR3 is 14 amino acids long. CDR3 protein: CAWRESGSRGEQFF. DNA for the CDR3: TGTGCCTGGAGGGAGAGCGGGAGTCGCGGTGAGCAGTTCTTC. The whole variable domain, remainder taken from reference TRBV30 and TRBJ2-1, is SQTIHQWPATLVQPVGSPLSLECTVEGTSNPNLYWYRQAAGRGLQLLFYSVGIGQISSEVPQNLSASRPQDRQFILSSKKLLLSDSGFYLCAWRESGSRGEQFFGPGTRLTVL.

This chain joins TRBV6-5 and TRBJ2-1; 8 bases agree with TRBD2. Per germline, CDR1 MNHEY and CDR2 SVGAGI. After removal of 2 bases from V and 5 bases from J, the junction contained 5 bases not matched to a gene. The CDR3 length is 15 residues. The CDR3 here is CASSYDTSGDNEQFF. The CDR3 DNA reads as TGTGCCAGCAGTTACGATACTAGCGGTGACAATGAGCAGTTCTTC.

The V and J genes are TRBV28 and TRBJ2-2, with D maybe TRBD1 (6 bases). V gave up 3 bases and J gave up 4 bases, with 15 bases separating them. This CDR3 is built from 16 residues. Germline assignment: CDR1 MDHEN and CDR2 SYDVKM. For the CDR3, the DNA is TGTGCCAGCAGTTTGCAAGCACAGGGACCCACCGGGGAGCTGTTTTTT. This codes for CASSLQAQGPTGELFF.

The rearrangement links TRBV7-9 to TRBJ2-7, with unresolved D. Germline V gene data show CDR1 as SEHNR and CDR2 as FQNEAQ (reference sequence). V lost 5 bases and J lost 2, with 13 bases in between. CDR3 length equals 14 residues. The DNA for the CDR3 is TGTGCCAGCAGCCCTCCCGGGTCCCCCTACGAGCAGTACTTC. Its translation: CASSPPGSPYEQYF.

This chain joins TRBV5-1 and TRBJ1-1, with D tentatively TRBD1 (5 bases). The V gene's germline CDR1 is SGHRS and CDR2 YFSETQ. The CDR3 extends over 16 amino acids. V was pared by 4 bases and J by 5 bases, with 21 bases between. CDR3: CASSADMGRRGTEAFF. CDR3 in DNA: TGCGCCAGCAGCGCCGACATGGGCCGCCGGGGGACTGAAGCTTTCTTT.

J is TRBJ2-1 and V is TRBV19; no firm D call. CDR1 is LNHDA and CDR2 is SQIVND in the germline V gene (reference sequence). The CDR3 is 13 amino acids. The germline V and J ends were trimmed by 3 bases and 7 bases, with 10 bases remaining between them. The CDR3 DNA follows: TGTGCCAGTAGTATTCGGTCTAGAAATGAGCAGTTCTTC. Its protein product is CASSIRSRNEQFF.

The V and J genes are TRBV28 and TRBJ1-3, with D maybe TRBD1 (5 bases). The CDR3 has 14 amino acids. V gave up 11 bases and J gave up 3 bases, with 17 bases separating them. The germline V gene encodes CDR1 MDHEN and CDR2 SYDVKM. The CDR3 spells CAARGGGGGNTIYF. The CDR3 DNA sequence: TGTGCCGCAAGGGGCGGAGGAGGTGGAAACACCATATATTTT. Supplemented by reference TRBV28 and TRBJ1-3, the full variable domain reads DVKVTQSSRYLVKRTGEKVFLECVQDMDHENMFWYRQDPGLGLRLIYFSYDVKMKEKGDIPEGYSVSREKKERFSLILESASTNQTSMYLCAARGGGGGNTIYFGEGSWLTVV.